These 22 T cell receptor beta chains were sequenced from one sample in a study of neurological immune-mediated disorders. MiXCR, applied by TCRdb to the 5' RACE reads, yields one record per CDR3 protein. The sample contains around 30,000 distinct CDR3 sequences, around 1.5% of which appear only once. Specimen: PBMCs. The source is a woman aged 30 to 39 with multiple sclerosis.

This clonotype occurred many times. The J gene is TRBJ1-2, the V gene TRBV5-1; 7 positions agree with TRBD1. V gave up 5 bases and J gave up 6 bases; unmatched junction bases: 10. This CDR3 has 14 residues. Germline lookup yields CDR1 SGHRS and CDR2 YFSETQ. The CDR3 region has the DNA TGCGCCAGCAGAATCGGGGACAGTACCCATGGCTACACCTTC. Protein product: CASRIGDSTHGYTF.

This clonotype was observed many times. The chain joins TRBV29-1 to TRBJ2-1; D is perhaps TRBD2 (5 bases). Trimming left V 1 base short and J 1 base short, with 11 bases between. This CDR3 has 15 amino acids. The V gene's germline CDR1 is SQVTM and CDR2 ANQGSEA. CDR3 nucleotides: TGCAGCGTTGAAGGTGAGGGATTTTCCTACAATGAGCAGTTCTTC. Protein: CSVEGEGFSYNEQFF.

This clonotype showed up many times. This rearrangement joins TRBV15 to TRBJ2-7; D perhaps matches TRBD2 (5 bases). V lost 6 bases and J 2 bases, leaving 11 bases between the germline ends. This CDR3 has 13 residues. Germline V gives CDR1 LNHNV, CDR2 YYDKDF (reference sequence). In DNA, the CDR3 is TGTGCCACCAGGAGGACTTTTCCCTACGAGCAGTACTTC. This sequence encodes CATRRTFPYEQYF.

The sample holds many counts of this clonotype. J is TRBJ2-5 and V is TRBV2; perhaps TRBD1 as D (6 bases). The CDR3 is 16 amino acids. V lost 1 base and J lost 1, with 13 bases in between. Germline V gene sequence: CDR1 SNHLY, CDR2 FYNNEI. CDR3 sequence: CASSEVDRDTQETQYF. The CDR3 DNA is TGTGCCAGCAGTGAAGTCGACCGGGACACCCAAGAGACCCAGTACTTC.

This clonotype appeared many times. This chain links TRBV2 with TRBJ1-4; no definite D call. Germline V CDR1 and CDR2: SNHLY, FYNNEI. Trimming stripped 0 bases from V and 4 bases from J, with 9 bases between. The CDR3 sequence is 15 residues long. The DNA of the CDR3 is TGTGCCAGCAGTGAAGCCGGCAGTATTAATGAAAAACTGTTTTTT. Translating it yields CASSEAGSINEKLFF.

This clonotype was seen at least ten times. V and J are TRBV6-2 or TRBV6-3 and TRBJ1-1; a possible D gene is TRBD1 (5 bases). V lost 6 bases to trimming and J lost 1 base, with 15 bases between them. The germline CDR1 and CDR2 sequences are MNHEY and SVGEGT. CDR3 size: 15 residues. The CDR3 sequence is CASRNGGFGNTEAFF. The CDR3 DNA is TGTGCCAGCAGAAACGGGGGGTTTGGGAACACTGAAGCTTTCTTT.

This clonotype was found many times. The J gene is TRBJ2-3, the V gene TRBV21-1; the table names TRBD1, a call not compared with the DNA. TRBV21-1 counts as a pseudogene. The CDR3 runs 15 residues. CDR3 nucleotides: TGTGCCAGGCTGGGGGAGGGGGCTTCCCCAGATACGCAGTATTTT. This sequence encodes CARLGEGASPDTQYF.

This clonotype occurred many times. The chain links TRBV6-6 to TRBJ1-1; the D gene is possibly TRBD1 (5 bases). V lost 4 bases and J 8 bases, leaving 11 bases between the germline ends. This CDR3 comprises 12 residues. CDR1 MNHNY and CDR2 SVGAGI come from the germline V gene (reference sequence). The chain's CDR3 is CASSLGPGEAFF. CDR3 DNA sequence: TGTGCCAGCAGTTTAGGGCCAGGGGAAGCTTTCTTT.

The sample holds a few counts of this clonotype. One base away lies a much larger clone, so this may be a sequencing read error. The genes are TRBV25-1 and TRBJ1-1; D gene uncertain. There are 14 residues in the CDR3. The germline V gene has CDR1 MGHDK and CDR2 SYGVNS. In DNA form, the CDR3 reads TGTGCCAGAAGTGAATGGCGGGAGAACACTGAAGCTTTCTTT. This sequence encodes CARSEWRENTEAFF.

Ten or more counts support this clonotype. This CDR3 reads CASSPQWAGGPGELFF. The CDR3 coding sequence is TGTGCCAGCAGCCCGCAATGGGCGGGGGGCCCCGGGGAGCTGTTTTTT. The chain employs TRBV7-2 and TRBJ2-2, with 8 nucleotides matching TRBD2. The CDR3 loop spans 16 amino acids. The germline gives CDR1 SGHTA, CDR2 FQGNSA. Unmatched junction bases numbered 11, after V lost 5 bases and J lost 6 bases.

This clonotype occurred many times. DNA for the CDR3: TGCAGTGCTAGACACCGACAGGGACGCTACGAGCAGTACTTC. It codes for CSARHRQGRYEQYF. The chain joins TRBV20-1 to TRBJ2-7; TRBD1 aligns across 7 bases. V shed 2 bases and J 3 bases; nucleotides not matched to a gene: 7. Germline V gene lookup returns CDR1 DFQATT and CDR2 SNEGSKA (reference sequence). This CDR3 region has 14 residues.

In its sample, this clonotype was seen many times. The rearrangement uses TRBV20-1 and TRBJ2-2; D might be TRBD2 (5 bases). Germline V gives CDR1 DFQATT, CDR2 SNEGSKA (reference sequence). Trimming shortened V by 6 bases and J by 5 bases, and 10 bases separated the two germline ends. This CDR3 is 12 amino acids long. CDR3 DNA: TGCAGTGCAGACACTAGGACCGGGGAGCTGTTTTTT. As protein: CSADTRTGELFF.

This clonotype was seen many times. V is TRBV11-2 and J is TRBJ2-7; TRBD2 is a possible D gene (7 bases). The CDR3 loop spans 14 amino acids. Per germline, CDR1 SGHAT and CDR2 FQNNGV. V lost 5 bases and J lost 2, with 13 bases in between. The CDR3 DNA follows: TGTGCCAGCAGCCCAAAAGGGGGGGCCTACGAGCAGTACTTC. Translated: CASSPKGGAYEQYF.

At least ten counts were recorded for this clonotype. The chain couples TRBV12-3 or TRBV12-4 to TRBJ2-1; D call uncertain. V dropped 5 bases and J dropped 10 bases, with 18 bases sitting between them. The CDR3 length is 14 residues. The CDR3 DNA reads TGTGCCAGCAGTCCACCGTCGGGTGGTAACGAGCAGTTCTTC. This translates into CASSPPSGGNEQFF.

This clonotype has ten or more counts. V usage is TRBV25-1 and J usage is TRBJ2-7; D is perhaps TRBD2 (6 bases). CDR1 and CDR2 (germline): MGHDK, SYGVNS. Trimming left V 0 bases short and J 4 bases short, with 7 bases between. The CDR3 covers 13 residues. This CDR3 reads CASSEYGGYEQYF. The CDR3 DNA follows: TGTGCCAGCAGTGAATATGGGGGGTACGAGCAGTACTTC.

In its sample, this clonotype was seen many times. This sequence joins TRBV7-3 and TRBJ2-4; TRBD1 is a possible D gene (6 bases). The CDR3 is 14 residues long. V was shortened by 6 bases and J by 4 bases, with 13 bases between the two germline ends. The V gene's germline CDR1 is SGHTA and CDR2 FQGTGA. As DNA, the CDR3 is TGTGCCAGCAGGACCGACAGGCAGAAAAACATTCAGTACTTC. Translated, it gives CASRTDRQKNIQYF.

This clonotype was seen many times. A read error may be the cause here, since a much bigger clone is one base away. The chain links TRBV7-9 to TRBJ1-2; no clear D gene. CDR3 length equals 13 residues. Trimming shortened V by 6 bases and J by 14 bases, and 22 bases separated the two germline ends. The V gene's germline CDR1 is SEHNR and CDR2 FQNEAQ (reference sequence). The CDR3 is CASRSAPPHVETF. Written as DNA, the CDR3 is TGTGCCAGCAGATCAGCGCCCCCTCACGTTGAAACCTTC.

This clonotype appeared many times. The rearrangement joins TRBV3-1 to TRBJ1-4, with D possibly matching TRBD1 (6 bases). This CDR3 has 20 amino acids. CDR1 and CDR2 (germline): LGHDT, YNNKEL (reference sequence). V gave up 0 bases and J gave up 8 bases, with 28 bases separating them. The CDR3 region has the DNA TGTGCCAGCAGCCAAGAAATACCAGGGGTCCTCCTCGCTTCGAGCGAAAAACTGTTTTTT. Translating gives CASSQEIPGVLLASSEKLFF.

This clonotype was seen ten or more times. The gene calls are TRBV3-1 and TRBJ1-2; D call uncertain. The V end lost 0 bases, the J end lost 8 bases, and 13 bases lay between the germline ends. The CDR3 runs to 14 residues. Germline lookup yields CDR1 LGHDT and CDR2 YNNKEL (reference sequence). The CDR3 region has the DNA TGTGCCAGCAGCCAAGACGAGGCGGCGTGGGGCTACACCTTC. Translation: CASSQDEAAWGYTF.

To note about this clonotype: This may be a read error: a much more frequent sequence differs by one nucleotide. The rearrangement joins TRBV20-1 to TRBJ2-4, with a weak D call TRBD1 (6 bases). Germline-derived CDR1 and CDR2 are DFQATT and SNEGSKA (reference sequence). V lost 0 bases and J lost 15, with 18 bases in between. This CDR3 contains 13 residues. The CDR3: CSARDPKGVVSYF. Written as DNA, the CDR3 is TGCAGTGCTAGAGATCCCAAGGGGGTGGTTTCGTACTTC.

V gene TRBV4-3 combines with J gene TRBJ2-7; 9 bases align to TRBD2. There are 16 residues in the CDR3. J lost 0 bases, V lost 8 bases, and 11 bases had no gene match. Germline V gene data show CDR1 as LGHNA and CDR2 as YSLEER. The CDR3 is CASSNRKRGVSYEQYF. Written as DNA, the CDR3 is TGCGCCAGCTCCAACCGAAAGCGGGGGGTCTCCTACGAGCAGTACTTC.

This clonotype has a count of ten or more. V is TRBV7-8 and J is TRBJ2-3, with D perhaps matching TRBD2 (6 bases). The CDR3 has 10 amino acids. Germline CDR1 reads SGHVS; CDR2 reads FQNEAQ. Trimming pared 8 bases from V and 10 bases from J, leaving 10 bases between. CDR3 sequence: CASAREAQYF. CDR3 coding DNA: TGTGCCAGCGCCAGGGAGGCGCAGTATTTT.